The entry that follows covers one T cell receptor (beta chain) sequence. Its antigen is not identified. The CDR3 runs 16 residues. V gave up 4 bases and J gave up 10 bases; unmatched junction bases: 11. Germline-derived CDR1 and CDR2 are SGDLS and YYNGEE. This sample is part of a study of OX40 agonist ivuxolimab in advanced cancers. Study summary: One patient with hepatocellular carcinoma and two with cutaneous melanoma, three in all, had partial responses. Notes on the study in general: On average, CD8+ T cells showed a greater number of expanded clones than CD4+.

Method: immunoSEQ multiplex PCR; TCRdb's copy keeps in-frame clones and lacks some. Among 35,000 to 45,000 clones listed, roughly 90% were seen once. This sequence joins TRBV9 and TRBJ1-6; 10 bases line up with TRBD1. This receptor was obtained from an adult with an advanced solid tumor such as melanoma, head and neck, liver or kidney cancer. The material was CD4+ or CD8+ T cells sorted from blood, obtained in a trial of the OX40 agonist ivuxolimab. Written as DNA, the CDR3 is TGTGCCAGCAGCACCGCCGGGACAGGGGCTCACTCACCCCTCCACTTT. It is translated as CASSTAGTGAHSPLHF.